The 8 T cell receptor beta chains listed next were all sequenced from one sample in a study of blood T cell repertoires in COVID-19. The assay was immunoSEQ multiplex PCR, and TCRdb's table has in-frame clones only and misses some. The top ten hold over 10% of the sample, which has 180,000 or so clones, approximately 80% seen once. The sample was PBMCs or T cells enriched from blood (not recorded which). The receptor source for this set is an older woman who had recovered from COVID-19.

V usage is TRBV5-1 and J usage is TRBJ1-3, with a tentative D call TRBD1 (5 bases). Trimming removed 1 base from V and 4 bases from J, with 12 bases in between. The germline V gene has CDR1 SGHRS and CDR2 YFSETQ. The length of the CDR3 is 15 residues. CDR3 protein: CASSLSGGTGNTIYF. CDR3 DNA: TGCGCCAGCAGCTTGTCTGGGGGGACGGGAAACACCATATATTTT.

The chain has TRBV20-1 and TRBJ2-7; D might be TRBD1 (6 bases). Germline V gene lookup returns CDR1 DFQATT and CDR2 SNEGSKA (reference sequence). This CDR3 has 11 amino acids. The V and J ends lost 3 bases and 9 bases respectively, with 12 bases between them. CDR3 sequence: CSASLTGGQYF. The CDR3 DNA follows: TGCAGTGCTAGCCTGACAGGAGGGCAGTACTTC.

The chain joins TRBV4-1 to TRBJ1-6; D uncertain. This CDR3 has 15 amino acids. The ends were cut back, 0 bases at V and 7 bases at J, with 10 bases in the middle. Germline CDR1 reads MGHRA; CDR2 reads YSYEKL. The CDR3 nucleotides read TGCGCCAGCAGCCAAGATAGGATCGGGAATTCACCCCTCCACTTT. It specifies CASSQDRIGNSPLHF.

This chain joins TRBV10-1 and TRBJ1-1; no firm D call. With 0 bases removed from V and 10 bases from J, the gap between germline ends came to 9 bases. CDR3 length: 12 residues. Looked up from germline, CDR1 is WNHNN and CDR2 is SYGVQD (reference sequence). The CDR3 bases are TGCGCCAGCAGTGAGTCCGGGGAGGGAGCTTTCTTT. Encoded protein: CASSESGEGAFF.

V gene TRBV11-1 combines with J gene TRBJ2-7; D gene unclear. Trimming stripped 0 bases from V and 2 bases from J, with 11 bases between. The CDR3 runs 15 residues. Germline CDR1 SGHAT, CDR2 FQDESV (reference sequence). CDR3 nucleotide sequence: TGTGCCAGCAGCTTAGCGTCCGGTTTCGCCTACGAGCAGTACTTC. This encodes CASSLASGFAYEQYF.

This clone was seen a few times. The chain joins TRBV6-1 to TRBJ1-6; D is uncertain. V lost 1 base and J 10 bases, leaving 11 bases between the germline ends. From germline, CDR1 is MNHNS and CDR2 SASEGT. The CDR3 covers 14 residues. The CDR3 region is CASSEGPGGSPLHF. The CDR3, as DNA: TGTGCCAGCAGTGAAGGACCGGGAGGCTCACCCCTCCACTTT.

This chain links TRBV11-3 with TRBJ1-1, with 8 bases matching TRBD1. This CDR3 is 14 amino acids long. Germline CDR1 reads SGHNT; CDR2 reads YENEEA. With V trimmed by 5 bases and J by 1 base, 3 bases remained unmatched. CDR3 loop: CASSQGQGNTEAFF. Written as DNA, the CDR3 is TGTGCCAGCAGCCAAGGACAGGGGAACACTGAAGCTTTCTTT. The complete variable domain, with remaining parts taken from reference TRBV11-3 and TRBJ1-1, reads EAGVVQSPRYKIIEKKQPVAFWCNPISGHNTLYWYLQNLGQGPELLIRYENEEAVDDSQLPKDRFSAERLKGVDSTLKIQPAELGDSAVYLCASSQGQGNTEAFFGQGTRLTVV.

On this clone itself: Compared with germline, one end of the junction differs, possibly owing to a read error. The gene calls are TRBV7-2 and TRBJ2-1; the match to TRBD2 covers 10 bases. The CDR3 is 14 amino acids. CDR1 and CDR2 from the germline V gene are SGHTA and FQGNSA. CDR3: CASSLAGAFNEQFF. The CDR3 bases are TGTGCCAGCAGCCTAGCGGGAGCTTTCAATGAGCAGTTCTTC. The variable domain in full, with the rest retrieved from reference TRBV7-2 and TRBJ2-1, is GAGVSQSPSNKVTEKGKDVELRCDPISGHTALYWYRQSLGQGLEFLIYFQGNSAPDKSGLPSDRFSAERTGGSVSTLTIQRTQQEDSAVYLCASSLAGAFNEQFFGPGTRLTVL.